Listed below are T cell receptor beta chains from one sample, sequenced in a study of shared clonotypes between healthy human individuals. Some clones are missing from TCRdb's copy, which holds only in-frame ones; the method was immunoSEQ multiplex PCR. The sample lists more than 1 million clones, around 78% seen once, with 0.4% to 0.55% in the top ten. Sequencing input: memory CD4+ T cells from PBMCs. Receptors were obtained from a man aged 18-30 years in good health. Some clones in this sample may be carry-over from other donors' samples. The conserved cysteine and the conserved F or W are not part of the CDR3 here. Fields, in order: CDR3 protein, V gene, J gene.

ASSWTDEKLF	TRBV28	TRBJ1-4
ASSRGGGQTEFATNEKLF	TRBV21-1	TRBJ1-4
ASSQQGMGVYGYT	TRBV4-3	TRBJ1-2
SVGSKTGANVLT	TRBV29-1	TRBJ2-6
ASSPADTQY	TRBV7-2	TRBJ2-3
ASGPAGGIGELF	TRBV27	TRBJ2-2
ASSPLQANTGELF	TRBV18	TRBJ2-2
ASSPKDSYEQY	TRBV18	TRBJ2-7
ASTPGGVAYNEQF	TRBV11-2	TRBJ2-1
ASRGSGTSGTGELF	TRBV5-1	TRBJ2-2
ASSALGGLDEQY	TRBV6-1	TRBJ2-7
ASSHPGTSYEQY	TRBV9	TRBJ2-7
ASSLFDRREKLF	TRBV5-1	TRBJ1-4
ASKGGFNYIQY	TRBV6-5	TRBJ2-4
ASSLNEKLF	TRBV4-1	TRBJ1-4
ASSHGGRTGELF	TRBV11-3	TRBJ2-2
ASSYRKQGYGYT	TRBV6-5	TRBJ1-2
ASTHPSGNTIY	TRBV6-5	TRBJ1-3
ASSATGSTDTQY	TRBV10-1	TRBJ2-3
ASSRRPTSGSYEQY	TRBV13	TRBJ2-7
ASSEFGQSYEQY	TRBV2	TRBJ2-7
AWSVGLAGARETQY	TRBV30	TRBJ2-5
ASSSTVTGRIDQSTDTQY	TRBV5-1	TRBJ2-3
ASMDSSNYGYT	TRBV18	TRBJ1-2
ASSTGLAGGPWAAEQY	TRBV5-1	TRBJ2-7
ASSSPGGSSTGELF	TRBV7-3	TRBJ2-2
ASSWTGGYEQY	TRBV7-9	TRBJ2-7
ASSVGGYQETQY	TRBV9	TRBJ2-5
ASSLARQGGWITEAF	TRBV7-9	TRBJ1-1
ASSTDYNEQF	TRBV10-1	TRBJ2-1
ALGRDGNTIY	TRBV21-1	TRBJ1-3
ASRKTSRETQY	TRBV28	TRBJ2-5
ASSFRYPLYEQY	TRBV11-3	TRBJ2-7